This T cell receptor beta chain was observed in a study of cytomegalovirus exposure and HLA in healthy donors (dated by TCRdb to about 2017). Context from the whole study: According to an earlier analysis of several hundred of the donors, about 179 million T cells yielded some 120 million unique TCR beta sequences and around 300 Gb of sequence data. An early release that covered about 600 HLA-typed donors contained approximately 300 gigabases of sequencing data and tens of millions of unique TCR sequences. Among the roughly 400 genotyped donors, around 79% belonged to the genetic ancestry cluster associated with self-reported Caucasian donors. The study was designed to test whether signatures of past pathogen exposure could be identified by cataloging public T cell receptors. Using immunosequencing, the study profiled T cell repertoires from 640 or so subjects and related those repertoires to cytomegalovirus serostatus. In addition to the first cohort of approximately 650 subjects, a separate validation cohort of 120 different subjects was used. High-throughput TCR immunosequencing, statistical association of individual TCRs with disease status, and machine learning were combined to predict cytomegalovirus infection status. In a later analysis, previously published TCR beta repertoires from roughly 710 donors were re-analyzed and high-resolution HLA genotyping was added so that TCR occurrence patterns could be studied. Rather than using new phenotypic data, the later analysis identified candidate immune exposures from TCR beta sequences and from how often those sequences occurred across donors. In an earlier analysis of a few hundred of the donors, high-throughput TCR beta sequencing was used to judge whether each TCR beta V gene segment behaved as functional or pseudogenic. Donor age, sex, ethnicity and CMV serostatus were collected together with the repertoire data. A later genetic analysis took genome-wide SNP genotypes for about three fifths of the 666 donors and used that subset as a discovery cohort. All discovery cohort repertoires had been generated using a single sequencing platform. HLA typing included class I and class II loci at four-digit resolution. The number of typed donors differed by locus: 629-630 for A, B, C, DRB1 and DQB1; 500 to 550 for DQA1; approximately 600 for DPA1; and 400 to 480 for DPB1. Because of strong linkage in the cohort, roughly five DR-DQ haplotypes were treated as single units for association and clustering. On average, around 240,000 unique TCR beta nucleotide sequences were sequenced per donor among a few hundred genotyped donors of the cohort, with roughly 20% of those sequences being non-productive. The research as a whole found: In a later analysis, around 17,000 TCR beta sequences were associated with specific HLA alleles at a false discovery rate of 0.05. Most TCR sequences were observed very rarely across donors, whereas some public TCRs were present in many individuals. In a later analysis, TCR association rates were found to vary across HLA loci, with the most associated TCRs seen for DRB1 alleles and the fewest for HLA-C alleles. CMV serostatus was the only immune exposure information available for the cohort. The cohort was sequenced for TCR beta chains only, and without alpha or paired-chain data the features that could be detected were limited. According to a later genetic analysis, donors in an Asian-associated ancestry cluster had fewer N-insertions in productive TCRs than the roughly 660-donor mean. The authors suggested that the approach could potentially be extended to other disease states and immunological phenotypes. A group of highly shared sequence variants was considered likely to be a technical artifact of the sequencing pipeline. A further reported finding was that TCR beta sequences accurately predicted the HLA-A and HLA-B alleles for most subjects in the first cohort. Correlated functional status among segregating V segments might be attributable to linkage disequilibrium, but an unknown experimental factor could not be ruled out. Several of the top co-occurrence clusters appeared to be linked to parvovirus B19, influenza, CMV and Epstein-Barr virus, according to a later analysis. Presence/absence analyses assumed roughly uniform sequencing depth across donors, an assumption that may not hold. Compared with equally common non-associated chains, HLA-associated TCR beta chains in a later analysis were more clonally expanded and had lower generation probabilities. According to a later analysis, most CMV-associated TCR beta chains appeared to be HLA-restricted, and the HLA associations seemed to be driven largely by CMV exposure. HLA typing was unavailable for some donors at each locus, so association tests used only the typed subset. Broadly in line with IMGT annotations, most TCR beta V segments showed up in productive rearrangements about 87% or about 30% of the time in an earlier analysis of 587 of the donors. The earlier analysis of approximately 540 of the donors excluded about 16 rarely observed V segments, including chromosome 9 orphons, because counts were too low. The study gave a list of 150 to 200 TCR beta chains associated with cytomegalovirus. In vitro tests confirmed that a few of the cytomegalovirus-associated TCR beta chains recognize cytomegalovirus antigens. Strong co-occurrence of HLA alleles, especially DR and DQ, made assigning TCR associations to individual alleles difficult. A later genetic analysis associated a missense DCLRE1C variant with V-gene and J-gene trimming of TCR beta chains, and an independent cohort replicated the association. Cytomegalovirus status was reported to be diagnosed by the classifier with high specificity and sensitivity in both the original and validation cohorts.

The cohort was made up of hundreds of healthy bone marrow donors. Cohort members were all nominally healthy when sampled, although unrecorded immune exposures were likely present. The donor tested CMV seronegative, placing the donor among the 350 to 400 seronegative members of the cohort. Each donor provided a peripheral blood sample, and peripheral blood mononuclear cells were used for TCR beta sequencing. Genomic DNA extraction from the blood cell samples was performed with the Qiagen DNeasy Blood Extraction Kit. Note on this clone: It lacks a known antigen. Base qualities were left out, and no much larger clone turns up one base away.

The library was built by means of the immunoSEQ multiplex PCR assay. The multiplex PCR relied on a mix of 60 forward primers for TCR Vbeta segments and 13 reverse primers for TCR Jbeta segments. The CDR3 region of rearranged TCR beta genes was amplified from genomic DNA by a multiplex PCR assay. Amplified TCR beta libraries were sequenced as 87-base-pair reads on the Illumina HiSeq System. The published analysis was carried out like this. In a later analysis, 80 million or so unique TCR beta chains were counted across the 690 or so repertoires, and around 10 million of these chains were shared by at least two donors. A nearest-neighbor algorithm error-corrected the raw reads and collapsed the reads into unique sequences, merging closely related sequences to remove PCR and sequencing errors. Alignment of CDR3 sequences to IMGT reference sequences was used to assign V, D and J gene segments. Each retained sequence needed at least a six-nucleotide match to both a V gene segment and a J gene segment. A rearrangement counted as productive if the CDR3 had no stop codons and remained in frame with V and J, and every other rearrangement counted as non-productive. CDR3 was defined according to IMGT convention as the region running from the second conserved V-encoded cysteine to the conserved J-encoded phenylalanine. Sequences without an unambiguous match to a single V gene segment were excluded from the earlier analysis of about 600 of the donors. An earlier analysis of fewer than 750 of the donors called V segments functional above 56.7% productive rearrangements and segregating when the between-donor standard deviation exceeded 5%. A statistical classification framework was built to diagnose cytomegalovirus status from the catalog of TCR beta chain sequences. In a later analysis, V and J genes were assigned by comparing TCR nucleotide sequences against IMGT/GENE-DB human TR gene sequences. A later analysis assigned CDR3 sequences and most-parsimonious VDJ recombination scenarios with the TCRdist pipeline. In a later analysis, every TCR beta chain was defined by the combination of its CDR3 amino acid sequence and its V-gene family, and reads without a unique V-gene family were dropped. To address suspected cross-contamination and a sequencing artifact, a later analysis removed around 590 highly shared, low-generation-probability nucleotide sequences. A later analysis calculated a clonal expansion index for each public chain from normalized within-repertoire ranks of inferred template counts. Generation probabilities in a later analysis came from a VDJ recombination model fitted to out-of-frame rearrangements, and those results were checked against IGoR. Hypergeometric tests were used in a later analysis to score TCR-TCR, TCR-HLA and TCR-CMV co-occurrence, with a repertoire-size bias correction applied to the TCR pairs. A later analysis estimated false discovery rates by permuting HLA or CMV assignments 20 times. In a later analysis, co-occurring TCRs were grouped using DBSCAN, with TCRdist sequence similarity added in when clustering inside HLA-allele-positive subsets. Co-occurrence clustering excluded repertoires with fewer than 30,000 or more than 120,000 public chains, plus five with anomalous nucleotide sharing. What TCRdb holds here is the immuneACCESS table cut down to in-frame rearrangements. Part of the clones is not present; checked against another copy, under half of the missing clones reflect an unresolved V gene, and the others are unexplained. V and J calls and clone size are as listed in that table; D and trimming were resolved from the DNA. Recorded for this sample are around 150,000 clones; around 73% of them occurred a single time. The ten most abundant clones make up about 1.3% of the sample.

The TCR was taken from a male donor in good health and CMV-seronegative. Material: PBMCs.

The DNA sequence follows: TGCGCCAGCAGCGGGGGCGGGGGCGCCGGGTTGAACGAGCAGTACTTC. It is translated as CASSGGGGAGLNEQYF. Recombination linked TRBV5-1 to TRBJ2-7; perhaps TRBD2 is the D gene, with 7 bases matching. V and J lose 4 bases and 5 bases, and a span of 22 bases separates them. The CDR3 measures 16 amino acids from cysteine to phenylalanine. The sequence is cut down to CDR3 DNA, 48 bases in frame from base 1. The CDR1 and CDR2 encoded by the germline V gene are SGHRS and YFSETQ.